The source of this TCR beta chain is a study of T cell responses to AZD1222 COVID-19 vaccine. Study observations and caveats: Compared with day 0, the breadth and depth of the Spike-specific TCR repertoire rose significantly after two doses of AZD1222. At study baseline, merely five or six AZD1222 recipients were seropositive. Donors skewed white British and female; clonal diversity was possibly underestimated. Regions left unmutated in variants are reportedly the target of nearly half of spike-specific TCRs.

Concerning this clone: Its antigen is unknown.

CDR1 and CDR2 (germline): SGHDT, YYEEEE. Trimming cost V 1 base and J 2 bases; bases outside gene matches: 12. There are 18 residues in the CDR3. Profiled with immunoSEQ multiplex PCR; TCRdb holds only in-frame clones, not every one. This table holds 55,000 to 80,000 clones, around 84% found once. This specimen consisted of peripheral blood, obtained on day 0 of AZD1222 vaccination. This sequence was found in an adult in good health. V gene TRBV5-6 combines with J gene TRBJ2-7; 10 nucleotides match TRBD2. For the CDR3, the DNA is TGTGCCAGCAGCTTGCTTGGTACTAGCGGGGACTACACCTACGAGCAGTACTTC. Protein: CASSLLGTSGDYTYEQYF.